The subject of this entry is one T cell receptor (beta chain). The antigen is not known. The germline V gene encodes CDR1 SGHTA and CDR2 FQGNSA. The CDR3 is 14 amino acids. Losses at the gene ends were 9 bases for V and 3 bases for J; bases not matched to a gene: 9. The sample is drawn from a study of tissue T cells after allogeneic stem cell transplantation. Study results and caveats: TCR repertoires tracked anatomic similarity, regardless of disease or transplant status.

Clones were sequenced by immunoSEQ multiplex PCR, and TCRdb holds only the in-frame ones, with some missing. The table lists roughly 6,000 clones, 60% to 65% of them singletons, with 14% in the top ten. V gene TRBV7-2 combines with J gene TRBJ2-7, with TRBD2 matching 9 bases. The clonotype comes from a woman aged 18-49 years with breast cancer. The material sequenced was duodenum tissue, taken at autopsy. Here the CDR3 DNA reads TGTGCCAGGTCCTTAGCGGGGGATATCTACGAGCAGTACTTC. Its protein product is CARSLAGDIYEQYF.